This T cell receptor (beta chain) stems from a study of shared clonotypes between healthy human individuals. Looking at the study overall: There were three CD4 naive, three CD4 memory, two CD8 naive and one CD8 memory plates per donor.

Assay used: immunoSEQ multiplex PCR; TCRdb lists only in-frame clones, some missing. In the table there are roughly 320,000 clones, about nine tenths of which are singletons. Donors had no recently reported acute infections or vaccinations and were HIV-negative. Sequenced sample: memory CD8+ T cells sorted from blood. Subset reported: CD45RO+ cells pooled with CCR7-negative TemRA cells. This TCR came from a man younger than 30 in good health.

CDR3 sequence (DNA): TGTGCCAGCTCCCAAGGGTGGGAGAGGAACACTGAAGCTTTCTTT. It codes for CASSQGWERNTEAFF. The V gene is TRBV6-1, the J gene TRBJ1-1; D is ambiguous. Germline V gene sequence: CDR1 MNHNS, CDR2 SASEGT. V lost 8 bases and J lost 1, with 17 bases in between. The CDR3 consists of 15 residues.